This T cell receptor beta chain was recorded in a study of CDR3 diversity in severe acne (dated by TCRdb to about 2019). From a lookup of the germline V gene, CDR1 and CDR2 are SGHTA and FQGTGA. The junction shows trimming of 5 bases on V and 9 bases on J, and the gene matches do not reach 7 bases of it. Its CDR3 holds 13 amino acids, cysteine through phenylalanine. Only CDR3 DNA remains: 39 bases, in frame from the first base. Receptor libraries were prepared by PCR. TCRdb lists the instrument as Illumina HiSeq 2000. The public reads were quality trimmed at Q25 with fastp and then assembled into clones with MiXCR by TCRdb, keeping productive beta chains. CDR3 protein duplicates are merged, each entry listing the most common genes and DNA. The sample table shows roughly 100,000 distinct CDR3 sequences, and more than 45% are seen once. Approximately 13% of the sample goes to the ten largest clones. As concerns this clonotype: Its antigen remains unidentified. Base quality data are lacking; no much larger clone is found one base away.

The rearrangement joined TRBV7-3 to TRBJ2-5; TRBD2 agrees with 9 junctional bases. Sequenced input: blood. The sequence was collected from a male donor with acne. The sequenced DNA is TGTGCCAGCAGCGGGGCGGGGGGGAAGCCCCAGTACTTC. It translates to CASSGAGGKPQYF.